One and the same sample provided the 26 T cell receptor beta chains below, sequenced in a study of CD8 T cells in Susac syndrome (dated by TCRdb to between 2018 and 2021). Library creation used the immunoSEQ multiplex PCR assay. RNA was extracted with the RNeasy kit and roughly 0.45 to 1 ug was reverse transcribed using random hexamers. TCRdb handled the public reads itself, with Q25 trimming in fastp and clone calling in MiXCR, and kept productive beta chains. CDR3 protein sequences are deduplicated, and each keeps its most common genes and DNA. This sample gives 56,000 or so distinct CDR3 sequences in total; 95% of them show up just once. The ten largest clonotypes hold about 0.8% of the sample. Sequenced input: CD8+ T cells from PBMCs. These receptor sequences come from a human donor with Susac syndrome.

This chain links TRBV7-9 with TRBJ2-5; TRBD1 agrees at 8 bases. The V segment lost 5 bases and the J segment 1 base; nucleotides outside the gene matches: 9. The CDR3 has 16 residues. Looked up from germline, CDR1 is SEHNR and CDR2 is FQNEAQ (reference sequence). The CDR3, as DNA: TGTGCCAGCAGCCCAGGACAGGGATTCGTCCAAGAGACCCAGTACTTC. Translation gives CASSPGQGFVQETQYF.

The CDR3 region is CASIGDRGDSPLHF. The CDR3 DNA sequence: TGTGCCAGCATCGGCGACAGGGGGGATTCACCCCTCCACTTT. This chain joins TRBV2 and TRBJ1-6; TRBD1 aligns across 9 bases. Germline CDR1 SNHLY, CDR2 FYNNEI. Unmatched junction bases numbered 6, after V lost 7 bases and J lost 8 bases. This CDR3 is built from 14 residues.

The J gene is TRBJ2-1, the V gene TRBV12-3 or TRBV12-4; D not certain. V was trimmed by 3 bases and J by 8 bases, leaving 14 bases between them. The CDR3 is 14 amino acids. DNA for the CDR3: TGTGCCAGCAGTTTTATCATTGGGCCGGATGAGCAGTTCTTC. Translating gives CASSFIIGPDEQFF.

This sequence joins TRBV27 and TRBJ2-7; D possibly corresponds to TRBD1 (6 bases). The germline gives CDR1 MNHEY, CDR2 SMNVEV (reference sequence). CDR3 length: 9 residues. V was pared by 8 bases and J by 10 bases, with 9 bases between. The CDR3 protein is CASGQPQYF. In DNA form, the CDR3 reads TGTGCCAGCGGACAGCCACAGTACTTC.

The chain has TRBV5-6 and TRBJ2-1; D possibly matches TRBD1 or TRBD2 (5 bases each). This CDR3 has 16 residues. The V gene's germline CDR1 is SGHDT and CDR2 YYEEEE. Trimming took 4 bases from V and 6 from J, leaving 20 bases between them. The CDR3 sequence: CASSPTGTASRNEQFF. DNA for the CDR3: TGTGCCAGCAGCCCTACCGGGACGGCGAGTCGCAATGAGCAGTTCTTC.

The genes are TRBV18 and TRBJ1-6; the D is unclear. CDR3 length equals 13 residues. V lost 6 bases and J lost 11, with 14 bases in between. Germline lookup yields CDR1 KGHSH and CDR2 LQKENI. CDR3 region: CASSGSERPPLHF. The CDR3, as DNA: TGTGCCAGCTCGGGTTCGGAGAGGCCACCCCTCCACTTT.

The chain employs TRBV2 and TRBJ2-7, with D hard to call. V gave up 6 bases and J gave up 1 base, with 7 bases separating them. From germline, CDR1 is SNHLY and CDR2 FYNNEI. The CDR3 has 12 residues. CDR3 bases: TGTGCCAGCAGCGCCCCTTCCTACGAGCAGTACTTC. The encoded protein is CASSAPSYEQYF.

The chain carries TRBV14 and TRBJ2-1; TRBD2 might be the D (6 bases). V dropped 1 base and J dropped 8 bases, with 12 bases sitting between them. The CDR3 totals 14 residues. Germline CDR1 is SGHDN and CDR2 is FVKESK. The CDR3 nucleotides are TGTGCCAGCAGCCAAGGACTAGTTCGGGATGAGCAGTTCTTC. It translates to CASSQGLVRDEQFF.

The CDR3 DNA is TGTGCCAGCAGTTACAAAGGACCACATACGCAGTATTTT. Its translation is CASSYKGPHTQYF. The chain links TRBV6-5 to TRBJ2-3; D not resolved. Germline values: CDR1 MNHEY, CDR2 SVGAGI. The CDR3 length is 13 residues. V was clipped by 2 bases and J by 7 bases, with 10 bases between them.

The genes are TRBV12-3 or TRBV12-4 and TRBJ2-7, with 9 positions matching TRBD1. This CDR3 comprises 14 residues. Trimming cost V 0 bases and J 5 bases; bases outside gene matches: 2. CDR3 bases: TGTGCCAGCAGTTTAGCGAGGACAGGGGACGAGCAGTACTTC. It codes for CASSLARTGDEQYF.

The chain couples TRBV12-3 or TRBV12-4 to TRBJ2-7, with D perhaps matching TRBD1 or TRBD2 (6 bases each). The CDR3 has 11 amino acids. V was clipped by 8 bases and J by 2 bases, with 7 bases between them. The DNA of the CDR3 is TGTGCCAGCGGGGGGCCCTACGAGCAGTACTTC. This translates into CASGGPYEQYF.

This rearrangement joins TRBV6-5 to TRBJ2-2, with no clear D. Germline V CDR1 and CDR2: MNHEY, SVGAGI. Trimming took 2 bases from V and 5 from J, leaving 9 bases between them. The CDR3 has 14 amino acids. CDR3 loop: CASSYGFGTGELFF. CDR3 in DNA: TGTGCCAGCAGTTACGGGTTCGGGACCGGGGAGCTGTTTTTT.

This chain joins TRBV5-1 and TRBJ1-6; TRBD1 might be the D (5 bases). This CDR3 comprises 15 residues. V was clipped by 3 bases and J by 7 bases, with 14 bases between them. Looked up from germline, CDR1 is SGHRS and CDR2 is YFSETQ. CDR3 DNA: TGCGCCAGCAGCTCAACAGCCGGGACCAATTCACCCCTCCACTTT. The encoded protein is CASSSTAGTNSPLHF.

This clonotype was detected only once. The chain uses TRBV7-2 and TRBJ1-5; D perhaps matches TRBD1 (5 bases). Germline CDR1 and CDR2: SGHTA and FQGNSA. Trimming pared 1 base from V and 11 bases from J, leaving 18 bases between. CDR3 length equals 15 residues. CDR3 bases: TGTGCCAGCAGCTTAGATTTGAGGGCAGGGTGGTCCCAGCATTTT. As protein: CASSLDLRAGWSQHF.

This chain links TRBV30 with TRBJ1-5; no firm D call. Between the trimmed V and J ends, which lost 1 base and 4 bases, there was a span of 5 bases. The CDR3 extends over 12 amino acids. The germline CDR1 and CDR2 sequences are GTSNPN and SVGIG (reference sequence). DNA for the CDR3: TGTGCCTGGAGTGGATCGAATCAGCCCCAGCATTTT. It is translated as CAWSGSNQPQHF.

The chain employs TRBV3-1 and TRBJ2-7, with D possibly being TRBD2 (6 bases). Per the germline V gene, CDR1 is LGHDT and CDR2 is YNNKEL (reference sequence). The V end lost 1 base, the J end lost 2 bases, and 9 bases lay between the germline ends. The CDR3 spans 14 residues. The CDR3 reads CASSQGLGTYEQYF. The CDR3, as DNA: TGTGCCAGCAGCCAAGGACTAGGCACCTACGAGCAGTACTTC.

The V gene is TRBV9, the J gene TRBJ1-5, with a possible D match to TRBD1 (6 bases). The CDR3 runs to 15 residues. Looked up from germline, CDR1 is SGDLS and CDR2 is YYNGEE. V gave up 0 bases and J gave up 6 bases, with 13 bases separating them. The CDR3 region is CASSVGGGTSQPQHF. DNA of the CDR3: TGTGCCAGCAGCGTAGGAGGGGGGACGAGTCAGCCCCAGCATTTT.

The V call is TRBV6-5, the J call TRBJ1-1; a possible D gene is TRBD1 (6 bases). Germline values: CDR1 MNHEY, CDR2 SVGAGI. The length of the CDR3 is 14 residues. Trimming removed 2 bases from V and 5 bases from J, with 12 bases in between. The DNA for the CDR3 is TGTGCCAGCAGTTACCGTGACAGGTGGACTGAAGCTTTCTTT. It specifies CASSYRDRWTEAFF.

The chain combines TRBV28 with TRBJ2-7, with D hard to call. Trimming pared 6 bases from V and 7 bases from J, leaving 19 bases between. Germline loops: CDR1 MDHEN, CDR2 SYDVKM. The CDR3 contains 14 residues. The CDR3 DNA sequence: TGTGCCAGCAGAACCGGTCCCACAATGTGGGAGCAGTACTTC. Encoded protein: CASRTGPTMWEQYF.

The J gene is TRBJ2-3, the V gene TRBV14; 7 bases align to TRBD1. Losses at the gene ends were 1 base for V and 3 bases for J; bases not matched to a gene: 1. CDR1 SGHDN and CDR2 FVKESK come from the germline V gene. The CDR3 is 14 residues long. CDR3 protein: CASSQVRGTDTQYF. CDR3 bases: TGTGCCAGCAGCCAAGTCAGGGGGACAGATACGCAGTATTTT.

The chain employs TRBV30 and TRBJ1-1; TRBD1 aligns across 8 bases. Unmatched junction bases numbered 7, after V lost 5 bases and J lost 5 bases. The CDR3 length is 13 residues. Germline CDR1 GTSNPN, CDR2 SVGIG (reference sequence). The DNA of the CDR3 is TGTGCCTGGCGGACAGGGACAAGAACTGAAGCTTTCTTT. This codes for CAWRTGTRTEAFF.

The rearrangement joins TRBV29-1 to TRBJ1-1; 10 bases are shared with TRBD1. The CDR3 totals 15 residues. V shed 4 bases and J 5 bases; nucleotides not matched to a gene: 10. CDR1 SQVTM and CDR2 ANQGSEA come from the germline V gene. CDR3: CSVVKDRGARTEAFF. Here the CDR3 DNA reads TGCAGCGTTGTAAAGGACAGGGGGGCTAGGACTGAAGCTTTCTTT.

V and J are TRBV5-4 and TRBJ2-2; D ambiguous. The germline CDR1 and CDR2 sequences are SGHNT and YYREEE (reference sequence). The CDR3 consists of 15 residues. V was cut by 1 base and J by 0 bases, with 7 bases left in between. CDR3 bases: TGTGCCAGCAGCTTGCGACACACGAACACCGGGGAGCTGTTTTTT. It encodes CASSLRHTNTGELFF. Drawing the rest from reference TRBV5-4 and TRBJ2-2, the complete variable domain is ETGVTQSPTHLIKTRGQQVTLRCSSQSGHNTVSWYQQALGQGPQFIFQYYREEENGRGNFPPRFSGLQFPNYSSELNVNALELDDSALYLCASSLRHTNTGELFFGEGSRLTVL.

V and J are TRBV11-2 and TRBJ2-5; D is unresolved. The V gene lost 5 bases and the J gene lost 2 bases, with 6 bases spanning the gap. The V gene's germline CDR1 is SGHAT and CDR2 FQNNGV. The CDR3 extends over 12 amino acids. The CDR3 here is CASSPEQETQYF. The CDR3 nucleotides read TGTGCCAGCAGCCCAGAGCAAGAGACCCAGTACTTC.

The chain uses TRBV12-3 or TRBV12-4 and TRBJ2-6, with 8 bases aligning to TRBD1. Trimming cost V 6 bases and J 2 bases; bases outside gene matches: 12. This CDR3 contains 18 residues. The CDR3 region has the DNA TGTGCCAGCAGCGCTATGACAGGGGTAAAAGCTGGGGCCAACGTCCTGACTTTC. Protein product: CASSAMTGVKAGANVLTF.

The chain has TRBV29-1 and TRBJ1-3, with 10 bases fitting TRBD1. The CDR3 covers 17 residues. Germline CDR1 and CDR2: SQVTM and ANQGSEA. The V gene end was trimmed by 1 base and the J gene end by 0 bases; junction bases not matched to a gene: 6. The CDR3 is CSVEASDRGYSGNTIYF. DNA of the CDR3: TGCAGCGTTGAAGCCTCGGACAGGGGGTACTCTGGAAACACCATATATTTT.